This T cell receptor beta chain came from a study of vaccination effects on CD4 cells after COVID-19. Turning to the study itself: There were two convalescent patients who gave samples 16 days and one week before vaccination.

Pools of viral peptides were used by the ViraFEST assay to expand antigen-specific CD4+ T cells ahead of sequencing. The culture ran for 10 days, and then CD4+ T cells were isolated. Documented for the person is a PCR-confirmed SARS-CoV-2 infection occurring between March and December 2020. Generated by immunoSEQ multiplex PCR, the TCRdb table keeps only in-frame clones and is missing some. The sample has under 20,000 clones; 70% to 75% are singletons. There are 15 residues in the CDR3. The germline gives CDR1 MNHEY, CDR2 SVGAGI. V gave up 6 bases and J gave up 1 base; unmatched junction bases: 6. Worth noting for this clone: Its target is not known.

The TCR sequence derives from a human donor who had a prior SARS-CoV-2 infection. The V call is TRBV6-5, the J call TRBJ1-3; 7 bases map to TRBD1. The sequences come from CD4+ T cells from PBMCs cultured with SARS-CoV-2 spike peptides, collected before COVID-19 vaccination. The CDR3, as DNA: TGTGCCAGCAGACGACAGGGAGTTTCTGGAAACACCATATATTTT. Encoded protein: CASRRQGVSGNTIYF.